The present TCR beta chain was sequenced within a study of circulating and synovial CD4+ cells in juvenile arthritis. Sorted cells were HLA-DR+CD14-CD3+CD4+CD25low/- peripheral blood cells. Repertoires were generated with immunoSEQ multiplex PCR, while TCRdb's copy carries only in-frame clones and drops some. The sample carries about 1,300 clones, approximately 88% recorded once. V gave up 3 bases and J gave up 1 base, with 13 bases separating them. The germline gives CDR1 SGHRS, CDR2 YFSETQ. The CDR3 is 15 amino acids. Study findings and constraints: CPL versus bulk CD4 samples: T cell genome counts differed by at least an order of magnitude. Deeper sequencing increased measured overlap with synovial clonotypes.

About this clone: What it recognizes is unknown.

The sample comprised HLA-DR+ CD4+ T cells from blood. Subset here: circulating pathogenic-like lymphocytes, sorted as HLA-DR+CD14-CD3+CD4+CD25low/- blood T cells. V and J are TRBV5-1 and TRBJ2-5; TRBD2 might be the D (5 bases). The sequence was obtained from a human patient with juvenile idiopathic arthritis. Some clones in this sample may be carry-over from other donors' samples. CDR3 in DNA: TGCGCCAGCAGCTGGACTCCGGGATCCCAAGAGACCCAGTACTTC. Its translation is CASSWTPGSQETQYF.